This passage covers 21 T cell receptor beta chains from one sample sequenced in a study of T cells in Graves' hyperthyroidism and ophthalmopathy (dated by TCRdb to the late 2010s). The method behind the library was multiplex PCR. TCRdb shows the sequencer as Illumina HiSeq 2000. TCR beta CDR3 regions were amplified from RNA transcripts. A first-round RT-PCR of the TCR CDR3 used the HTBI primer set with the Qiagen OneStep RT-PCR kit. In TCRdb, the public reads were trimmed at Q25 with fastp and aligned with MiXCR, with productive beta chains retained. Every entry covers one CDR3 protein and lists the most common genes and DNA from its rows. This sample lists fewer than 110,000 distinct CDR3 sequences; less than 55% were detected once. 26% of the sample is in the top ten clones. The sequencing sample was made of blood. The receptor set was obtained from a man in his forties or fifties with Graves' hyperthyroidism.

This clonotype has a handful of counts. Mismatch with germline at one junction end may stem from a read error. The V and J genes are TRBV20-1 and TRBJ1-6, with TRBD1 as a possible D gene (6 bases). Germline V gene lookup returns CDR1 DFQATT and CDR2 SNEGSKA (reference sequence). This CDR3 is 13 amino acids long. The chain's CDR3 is CGASHRENSPLHF. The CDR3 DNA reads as TGCGGTGCCAGTCACAGGGAAAATTCACCCCTCCACTTT.

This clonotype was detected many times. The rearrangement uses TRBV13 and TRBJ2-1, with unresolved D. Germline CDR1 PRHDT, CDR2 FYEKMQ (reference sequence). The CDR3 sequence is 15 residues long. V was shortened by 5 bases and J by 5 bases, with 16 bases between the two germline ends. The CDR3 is CASSGRDFGHNEQFF. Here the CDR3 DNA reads TGTGCCAGCAGCGGAAGGGATTTCGGTCACAATGAGCAGTTCTTC.

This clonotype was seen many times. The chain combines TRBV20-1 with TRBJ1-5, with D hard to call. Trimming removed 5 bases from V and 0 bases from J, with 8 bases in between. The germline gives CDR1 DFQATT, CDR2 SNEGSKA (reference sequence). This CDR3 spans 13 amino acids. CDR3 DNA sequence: TGCAGTGCTCAGGACTATAGCAATCAGCCCCAGCATTTT. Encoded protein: CSAQDYSNQPQHF.

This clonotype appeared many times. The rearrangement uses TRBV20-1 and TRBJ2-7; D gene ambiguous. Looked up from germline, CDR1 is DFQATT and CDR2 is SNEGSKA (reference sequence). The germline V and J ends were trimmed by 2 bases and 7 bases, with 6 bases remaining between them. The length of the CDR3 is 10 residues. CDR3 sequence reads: CSARSGEQYF. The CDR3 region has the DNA TGCAGTGCTAGATCCGGGGAGCAGTACTTC.

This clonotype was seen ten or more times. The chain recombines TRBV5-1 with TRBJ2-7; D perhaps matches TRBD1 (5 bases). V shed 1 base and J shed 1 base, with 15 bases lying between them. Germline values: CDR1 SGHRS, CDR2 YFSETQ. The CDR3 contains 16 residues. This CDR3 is CASSLKMAGLSYEQYF. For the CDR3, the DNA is TGCGCCAGCAGCTTGAAAATGGCAGGGCTTTCCTACGAGCAGTACTTC.

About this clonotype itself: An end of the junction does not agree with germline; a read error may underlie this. In DNA, the CDR3 is TGCGCCAGCAACCAAGAAGGTGCCGGCAGTCTTTCCTACAATGAGCAGTTCTTC. This codes for CASNQEGAGSLSYNEQFF. The chain couples TRBV16 to TRBJ2-1; D ambiguous. CDR1 and CDR2 (germline): KGHSY, FQNENV. The CDR3 runs 18 residues.

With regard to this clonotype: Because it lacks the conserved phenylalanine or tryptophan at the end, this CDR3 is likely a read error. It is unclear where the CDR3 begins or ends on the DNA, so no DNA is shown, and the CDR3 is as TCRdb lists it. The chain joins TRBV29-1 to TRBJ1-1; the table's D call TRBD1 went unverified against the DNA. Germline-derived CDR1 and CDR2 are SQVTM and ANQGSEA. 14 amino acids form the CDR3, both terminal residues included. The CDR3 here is CSVEGDRENTEALL.

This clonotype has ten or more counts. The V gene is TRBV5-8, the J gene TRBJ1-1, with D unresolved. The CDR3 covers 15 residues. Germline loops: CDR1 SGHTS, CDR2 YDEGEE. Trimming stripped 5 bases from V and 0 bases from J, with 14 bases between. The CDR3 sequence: CASRLRAHLNTEAFF. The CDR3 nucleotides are TGTGCCAGCAGGTTGAGGGCGCACCTGAACACTGAAGCTTTCTTT.

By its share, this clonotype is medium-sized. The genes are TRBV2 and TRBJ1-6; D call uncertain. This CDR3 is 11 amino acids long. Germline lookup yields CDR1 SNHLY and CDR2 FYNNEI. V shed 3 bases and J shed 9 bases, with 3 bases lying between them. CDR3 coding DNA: TGTGCCAGCAGTGAGAGTTCACCCCTCCACTTT. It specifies CASSESSPLHF.

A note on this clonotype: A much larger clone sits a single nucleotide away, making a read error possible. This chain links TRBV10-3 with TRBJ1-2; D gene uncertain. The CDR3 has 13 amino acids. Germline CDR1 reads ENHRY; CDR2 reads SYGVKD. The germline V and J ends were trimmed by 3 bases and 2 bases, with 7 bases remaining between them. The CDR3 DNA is TGTGCCATCAGTGATATCGGGAACTATGGCTACACCTTC. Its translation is CAISDIGNYGYTF.

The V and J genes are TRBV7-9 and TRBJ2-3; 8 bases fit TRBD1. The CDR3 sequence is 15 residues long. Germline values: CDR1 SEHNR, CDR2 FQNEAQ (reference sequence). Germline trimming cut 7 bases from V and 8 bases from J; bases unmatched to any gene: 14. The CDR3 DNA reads TGTGCCAGCATCGATCCTCGGACAGGGACGGCTACGCAGTATTTT. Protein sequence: CASIDPRTGTATQYF.

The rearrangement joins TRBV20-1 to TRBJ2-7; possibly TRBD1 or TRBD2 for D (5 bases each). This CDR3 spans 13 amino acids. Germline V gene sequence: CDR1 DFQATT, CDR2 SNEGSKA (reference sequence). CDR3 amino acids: CSLEARDYYEQYF. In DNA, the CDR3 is TGCAGCTTGGAGGCCAGGGATTACTACGAGCAGTACTTC.

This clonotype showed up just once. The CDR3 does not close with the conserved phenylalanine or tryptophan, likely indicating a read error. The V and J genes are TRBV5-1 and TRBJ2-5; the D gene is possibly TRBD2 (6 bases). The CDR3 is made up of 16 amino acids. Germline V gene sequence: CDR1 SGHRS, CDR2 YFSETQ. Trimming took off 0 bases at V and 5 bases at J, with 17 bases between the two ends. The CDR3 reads CASSLEAGSGRETQYC. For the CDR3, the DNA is TGCGCCAGCAGCTTGGAAGCCGGGAGTGGTAGGGAGACCCAGTACTGC.

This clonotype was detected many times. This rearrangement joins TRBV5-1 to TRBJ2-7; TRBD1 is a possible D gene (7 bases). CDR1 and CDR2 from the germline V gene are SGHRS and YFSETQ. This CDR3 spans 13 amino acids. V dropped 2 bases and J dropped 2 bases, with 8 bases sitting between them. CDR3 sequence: CASSFRGAYEQYF. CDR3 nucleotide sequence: TGCGCCAGCAGCTTCAGGGGGGCCTACGAGCAGTACTTC.

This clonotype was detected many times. The CDR3 loop is CATRPLAGGGYEQYF. CDR3 nucleotides: TGTGCCACCAGACCCCTAGCGGGGGGCGGTTACGAGCAGTACTTC. The chain carries TRBV6-6 and TRBJ2-7; TRBD2 matches at 11 bases. After removal of 10 bases from V and 4 bases from J, the junction contained 12 bases not matched to a gene. The CDR3 spans 15 residues. Germline V CDR1 and CDR2: MNHNY, SVGAGI (reference sequence).

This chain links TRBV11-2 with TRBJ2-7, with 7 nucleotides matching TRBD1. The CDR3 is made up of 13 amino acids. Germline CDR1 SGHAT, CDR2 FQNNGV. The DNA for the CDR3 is TGTGCTAGGAACCGGGACAGTCTCAACGAGCAGTACTTC. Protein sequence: CARNRDSLNEQYF.

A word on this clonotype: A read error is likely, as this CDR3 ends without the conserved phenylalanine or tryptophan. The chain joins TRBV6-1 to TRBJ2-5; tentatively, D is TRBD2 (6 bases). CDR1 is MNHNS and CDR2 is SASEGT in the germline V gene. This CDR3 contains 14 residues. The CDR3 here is CAGSPGWAGETQYV. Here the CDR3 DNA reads TGTGCCGGCAGTCCTGGGTGGGCGGGGGAGACCCAGTACGTC.

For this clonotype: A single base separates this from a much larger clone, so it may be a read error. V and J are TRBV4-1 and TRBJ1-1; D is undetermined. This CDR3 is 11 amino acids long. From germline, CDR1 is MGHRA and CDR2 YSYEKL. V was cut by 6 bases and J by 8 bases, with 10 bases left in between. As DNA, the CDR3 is TGCGCCAGCAGTAGACGGGAGGAAGCTTTCTTT. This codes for CASSRREEAFF.

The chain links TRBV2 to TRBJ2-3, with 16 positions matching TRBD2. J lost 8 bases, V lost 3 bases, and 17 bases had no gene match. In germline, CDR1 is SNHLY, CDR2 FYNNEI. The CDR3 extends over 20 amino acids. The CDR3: CASSDKTGTSGRAIKGTQYF. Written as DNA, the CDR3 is TGTGCCAGCAGTGATAAAACCGGGACTAGCGGGAGGGCCATCAAGGGTACGCAGTATTTT.

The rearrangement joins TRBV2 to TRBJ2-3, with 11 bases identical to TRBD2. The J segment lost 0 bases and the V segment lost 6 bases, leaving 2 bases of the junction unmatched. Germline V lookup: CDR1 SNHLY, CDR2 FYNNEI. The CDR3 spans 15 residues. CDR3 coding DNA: TGTGCCAGCAGGACTAGCGGGACTAGCACAGATACGCAGTATTTT. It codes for CASRTSGTSTDTQYF.

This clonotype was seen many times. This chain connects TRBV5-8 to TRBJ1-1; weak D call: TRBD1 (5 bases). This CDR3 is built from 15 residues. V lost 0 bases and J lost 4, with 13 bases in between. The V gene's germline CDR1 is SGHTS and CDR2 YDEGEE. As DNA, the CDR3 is TGTGCCAGCAGCTTGGGGGGCGGTGTGGTCACTGAAGCTTTCTTT. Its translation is CASSLGGGVVTEAFF.